Listed here are 29 T cell receptor beta chains from one sample, sequenced in a study of metastatic and nonmetastatic thyroid tumors. TCRdb re-called clones from the PCR reads using MiXCR. The sample records approximately 13,000 clones, 10% to 15% being singletons. Ahead of thyroid surgery, no patient had received treatment of any kind. The sequenced sample was blood. These receptors came from a female donor with papillary thyroid cancer or a benign thyroid nodule (not recorded which). Some clones in this sample may be carry-over from other donors' samples.

This clone rates as medium-sized. Distinct nucleotide sequences in the sample also encode this CDR3. The chain links TRBV6-8 to TRBJ1-5; D is unresolved. This CDR3 is 14 amino acids long. The V end lost 2 bases, the J end lost 2 bases, and 7 bases lay between the germline ends. Per germline, CDR1 MNHGY and CDR2 SAAAGT. This CDR3 is CASSYPRGNQPQHF. The DNA for the CDR3 is TGTGCCAGCAGTTACCCCAGAGGCAATCAGCCCCAGCATTTT.

This clone was observed a few times. The chain has TRBV28 and TRBJ1-2; no clear D gene. Trimming removed 2 bases at V and 4 bases at J, with 14 bases between. This CDR3 comprises 15 residues. Looked up from germline, CDR1 is MDHEN and CDR2 is SYDVKM. For the CDR3, the DNA is TGTGCCAGCAGTTTAAGCATTATCGGGTGCTATGGCTACACCTTC. It encodes CASSLSIIGCYGYTF.

This clone has ten or more counts. The chain is built from TRBV19 and TRBJ2-7; D not resolved. Trimming stripped 10 bases from V and 0 bases from J, with 13 bases between. The CDR3 has 13 amino acids. CDR1 is LNHDA, CDR2 SQIVND, per germline (reference sequence). The CDR3 region is CAITTASSYEQYF. The CDR3 DNA is TGTGCCATTACGACGGCTAGCTCCTACGAGCAGTACTTC.

This clone was seen many times. The V and J genes are TRBV5-5 and TRBJ1-2; 8 nucleotides align to TRBD1. This CDR3 contains 13 residues. In germline, CDR1 is SGHKS, CDR2 YYEKEE (reference sequence). After removal of 0 bases from V and 5 bases from J, the junction contained 0 bases not matched to a gene. In nucleotides, the CDR3 is TGTGCCAGCAGCTTGGACAGGGGGTATGGCTACACCTTC. It is translated as CASSLDRGYGYTF.

This clone was seen repeatedly, ten times or more. The chain uses TRBV11-2 and TRBJ2-2; no clear D. In germline, CDR1 is SGHAT, CDR2 FQNNGV. Between the trimmed V and J ends, which lost 5 bases and 2 bases, there was a span of 9 bases. This CDR3 region has 14 residues. The CDR3 DNA sequence: TGTGCCAGCAGCCACGGACCTAACACCGGGGAGCTGTTTTTT. Its translation is CASSHGPNTGELFF. Full variable domain (missing parts from reference TRBV11-2 and TRBJ2-2): EAGVAQSPRYKIIEKRQSVAFWCNPISGHATLYWYQQILGQGPKLLIQFQNNGVVDDSQLPKDRFSAERLKGVDSTLKIQPAKLEDSAVYLCASSHGPNTGELFFGEGSRLTVL.

This clone was detected ten times or more. V and J are TRBV7-6 and TRBJ2-7, with TRBD2 matching over 8 bases. CDR3 size: 12 residues. The ends lost 8 bases at V and 4 bases at J; junction bases unmatched: 4. Germline CDR1 reads SGHVS; CDR2 reads FNYEAQ. The CDR3 sequence: CASGTSIYEQYF. The CDR3 DNA reads as TGTGCCAGCGGGACTAGTATTTACGAGCAGTACTTC.

This clone was found many times. The DNA of the CDR3 is TGCAGTGCTAGCCCGCCCAGGGGGCACAATGAGCAGTTCTTC. Its translation is CSASPPRGHNEQFF. The chain uses TRBV20-1 and TRBJ2-1, with 8 bases identical to TRBD1. Unmatched junction bases numbered 6, after V lost 3 bases and J lost 5 bases. This CDR3 is built from 14 residues. Germline V gene sequence: CDR1 DFQATT, CDR2 SNEGSKA (reference sequence).

Judged by abundance, this clone is medium-sized. The rearrangement joins TRBV19 to TRBJ1-2, with TRBD1 as a possible D gene (6 bases). Trimming pared 4 bases from V and 5 bases from J, leaving 17 bases between. The CDR3 runs to 15 residues. Germline CDR1 LNHDA, CDR2 SQIVND (reference sequence). The CDR3 spells CASSTLQGSVYGYTF. CDR3 bases: TGTGCCAGTAGTACCCTACAGGGTTCGGTATATGGCTACACCTTC.

About this clone: It may be a read error: a sequence one base away is much more abundant. Here the CDR3 omits its conserved ending phenylalanine or tryptophan, so a read error is the likely source. This sequence joins TRBV28 and TRBJ1-2; D call uncertain. Looked up from germline, CDR1 is MDHEN and CDR2 is SYDVKM. V was shortened by 2 bases and J by 10 bases, with 14 bases between the two germline ends. The CDR3 covers 13 residues. The CDR3 bases are TGTGCCAGCAGTTTAAGGATCGCGGTCGTCTACACCCTC. Its translation: CASSLRIAVVYTL.

By share, this clone ranks as medium-sized. The chain carries TRBV15 and TRBJ1-2; possible D gene TRBD1, 6 bases. The CDR3 has 12 amino acids. Germline CDR1 LNHNV, CDR2 YYDKDF (reference sequence). V lost 3 bases and J 8 bases, leaving 10 bases between the germline ends. CDR3 loop: CATSSTGYGYTF. The CDR3, as DNA: TGTGCCACCAGCAGCACAGGGTACGGCTACACCTTC.

This clone was detected many times. The rearrangement uses TRBV29-1 and TRBJ2-7, with D hard to call. The CDR3 sequence is 13 residues long. Trimming took off 7 bases at V and 4 bases at J, with 17 bases between the two ends. From germline, CDR1 is SQVTM and CDR2 ANQGSEA. CDR3 residues: CSAGSGREYEQYF. CDR3 DNA: TGCAGCGCCGGGTCCGGACGTGAATACGAGCAGTACTTC.

In its sample, this clone is medium-sized. The chain links TRBV10-3 to TRBJ2-7; D is uncertain. This CDR3 contains 12 residues. The V end lost 0 bases, the J end lost 4 bases, and 4 bases lay between the germline ends. CDR1 and CDR2 (germline): ENHRY, SYGVKD. The CDR3, as DNA: TGTGCCATCAGTGAGTCAAGTTACGAGCAGTACTTC. Amino acid sequence: CAISESSYEQYF.

In its sample, this clone ranks as medium-sized. V is TRBV6-1 and J is TRBJ2-3; D gene uncertain. CDR1 MNHNS and CDR2 SASEGT come from the germline V gene. CDR3 length: 14 amino acids. Between the trimmed V and J ends, which lost 7 bases and 2 bases, there was a span of 13 bases. The chain's CDR3 is CASNPTGLTDTQYF. CDR3 nucleotide sequence: TGTGCCAGCAATCCAACGGGCCTCACAGATACGCAGTATTTT.

The sample holds many counts of this clone. The V and J genes are TRBV2 and TRBJ2-3; D is perhaps TRBD2 (6 bases). The CDR3 is 15 amino acids. Germline V gives CDR1 SNHLY, CDR2 FYNNEI. V was pared by 2 bases and J by 0 bases, with 9 bases between. The CDR3 loop reads CASSEWRGSTDTQYF. DNA for the CDR3: TGTGCCAGCAGTGAATGGCGGGGTAGCACAGATACGCAGTATTTT.

This clone is medium-sized by share. The genes are TRBV2 and TRBJ2-7; tentatively, D is TRBD2 (6 bases). V was pared by 3 bases and J by 1 base, with 10 bases between. CDR3 length: 14 residues. Germline V gene sequence: CDR1 SNHLY, CDR2 FYNNEI. As DNA, the CDR3 is TGTGCCAGCAGTGATGGGCGGGATTCCTACGAGCAGTACTTC. Its translation: CASSDGRDSYEQYF.

The DNA of the CDR3 is TGTGCCAGCAGCCCTCTATGGGCCCCTTCATACAATGAGCAGTTCTTC. Translating it yields CASSPLWAPSYNEQFF. V is TRBV14 and J is TRBJ2-1; D uncertain. With 4 bases removed from V and 4 bases from J, the gap between germline ends came to 17 bases. CDR1 is SGHDN, CDR2 FVKESK, per germline. The length of the CDR3 is 16 residues.

This clone rates as medium-sized. The chain employs TRBV6-2 or TRBV6-3 and TRBJ2-5; D might be TRBD2 (6 bases). CDR1 is MNHEY, CDR2 SVGEGT, per germline. The CDR3 has 13 amino acids. With 4 bases removed from V and 5 bases from J, the gap between germline ends came to 11 bases. This chain's CDR3 is CASSLAVLETQYF. The DNA for the CDR3 is TGTGCCAGCAGTTTAGCGGTACTGGAGACCCAGTACTTC.

This clone was recorded many times. Distinct nucleotide sequences in the sample also encode this CDR3. The rearrangement uses TRBV10-2 and TRBJ2-1; 8 nucleotides align to TRBD2. Germline-derived CDR1 and CDR2 are WSHSY and SAAADI. CDR3 length: 14 residues. Losses at the gene ends were 8 bases for V and 4 bases for J; bases not matched to a gene: 7. The CDR3 spells CASSEREPYNEQFF. The CDR3 DNA sequence: TGCGCCAGCTCCGAGCGGGAGCCTTACAATGAGCAGTTCTTC.

This clone is medium-sized within its sample. V and J are TRBV27 and TRBJ2-7; 7 bases line up with TRBD2. This CDR3 is built from 15 residues. After removal of 6 bases from V and 6 bases from J, the junction contained 14 bases not matched to a gene. From germline, CDR1 is MNHEY and CDR2 SMNVEV (reference sequence). CDR3 in DNA: TGTGCCAGCAGGGGGCTAGCGGCGGAGGGCTCCGAGCAGTACTTC. Translation: CASRGLAAEGSEQYF.

The rearrangement uses TRBV6-1 and TRBJ2-7; the D gene is possibly TRBD1 (6 bases). The CDR3 has 15 amino acids. Looked up from germline, CDR1 is MNHNS and CDR2 is SASEGT. V was shortened by 3 bases and J by 0 bases, with 12 bases between the two germline ends. The CDR3 protein is CASSESGAFSYEQYF. CDR3 sequence (DNA): TGTGCCAGCAGTGAGTCAGGGGCCTTCTCCTACGAGCAGTACTTC.

In the case of this clone: The conserved final phenylalanine or tryptophan is absent from the CDR3, which likely points to a read error. Other DNA sequences from this sample encode an identical CDR3 as well. This chain joins TRBV11-1 and TRBJ2-3, with TRBD2 as a possible D gene (6 bases). This CDR3 is built from 15 residues. CDR1 SGHAT and CDR2 FQDESV come from the germline V gene (reference sequence). V was cut by 5 bases and J by 4 bases, with 16 bases left in between. The CDR3 bases are TGTGCCAGCAGCATTAGCGGCGGAGGGGCAGATACGCAGTATTCT. Protein sequence: CASSISGGGADTQYS.

There are many counts of this clone. The V and J genes are TRBV20-1 and TRBJ2-7; perhaps D is TRBD1 or TRBD2 (5 bases each). Germline V lookup: CDR1 DFQATT, CDR2 SNEGSKA (reference sequence). The CDR3 length is 13 residues. V was cut by 1 base and J by 3 bases, with 10 bases left in between. The CDR3 region is CSARGGGYYEQYF. CDR3 DNA: TGCAGTGCTAGAGGTGGGGGTTACTACGAGCAGTACTTC.

In its sample, this clone is medium-sized (0.01 to 0.1%). The J gene is TRBJ1-5, the V gene TRBV15; D is undetermined. The CDR3 is made up of 13 amino acids. Per the germline V gene, CDR1 is LNHNV and CDR2 is YYDKDF (reference sequence). Between the trimmed V and J ends, which lost 0 bases and 3 bases, there was a span of 3 bases. The CDR3 DNA reads as TGTGCCACCAGCAGAGACCACAATCAGCCCCAGCATTTT. Encoded protein: CATSRDHNQPQHF.

This clone was observed at least ten times. This rearrangement joins TRBV4-2 to TRBJ2-1; D possibly corresponds to TRBD2 (5 bases). Germline V lookup: CDR1 LGHNA, CDR2 YNFKEQ. There are 15 residues in the CDR3. Trimming stripped 3 bases from V and 10 bases from J, with 19 bases between. The CDR3, as DNA: TGTGCCAGCAGCCAGAGTGAGAGGGAAAAAAGGGAGCAGTTCTTC. Translation gives CASSQSEREKREQFF.

In regard to this clone: Possible read error: a much larger clone is one base away. The conserved closing phenylalanine or tryptophan is absent in this CDR3, likely reflecting a read error. The V and J genes are TRBV4-2 and TRBJ2-5; 9 bases are shared with TRBD2. Germline CDR1 and CDR2: LGHNA and YNFKEQ. The CDR3 is 17 residues long. V shed 1 base and J 3 bases; nucleotides not matched to a gene: 9. For the CDR3, the DNA is TGTGCCAGCAGCCAAGCCAGCGGGGGGACCTCGAAAGAGACCCAGTACTCC. Encoded protein: CASSQASGGTSKETQYS.

This chain joins TRBV6-2 or TRBV6-3 and TRBJ1-2; D is ambiguous. Trimming took off 8 bases at V and 7 bases at J, with 14 bases between the two ends. Germline values: CDR1 MNHEY, CDR2 SVGEGT. CDR3 length equals 12 residues. The CDR3 bases are TGTGCCAGCGGAAGGGAGGGAGCTGGCTACACCTTC. This gives the protein CASGREGAGYTF.

This clone has just a few counts. The chain is built from TRBV6-2 or TRBV6-3 and TRBJ2-5; D is ambiguous. Germline V gene data show CDR1 as MNHEY and CDR2 as SVGEGT. This CDR3 contains 10 residues. V was cut by 6 bases and J by 3 bases, with 2 bases left in between. CDR3 bases: TGTGCCAGCAGAAAAGAGACCCAGTACTTC. This translates into CASRKETQYF.

The chain couples TRBV7-3 to TRBJ2-6, with TRBD1 matching over 7 bases. The CDR3 consists of 16 residues. Germline CDR1 SGHTA, CDR2 FQGTGA. V trimming: 4 bases; J trimming: 0 bases; junction bases outside the gene matches: 3. For the CDR3, the DNA is TGTGCCAGCAGCTCCGGGACAGACTCTGGGGCCAACGTCCTGACTTTC. This codes for CASSSGTDSGANVLTF. Full variable domain (remainder filled in from reference TRBV7-3 and TRBJ2-6): GAGVSQTPSNKVTEKGKYVELRCDPISGHTALYWYRQSLGQGPEFLIYFQGTGAADDSGLPNDRFFAVRPEGSVSTLKIQRTERGDSAVYLCASSSGTDSGANVLTFGAGSRLTVL.

This clone counts as medium-sized (0.01 to 0.1%). The chain carries TRBV9 and TRBJ2-2; 8 bases line up with TRBD1. Trimming removed 4 bases from V and 4 bases from J; junction bases left unmatched: 9. Germline CDR1 is SGDLS and CDR2 is YYNGEE. This CDR3 is built from 16 residues. The CDR3 DNA reads as TGTGCCAGCAGCCCACCTAGGACAGGGATCACCGGGGAGCTGTTTTTT. It yields the protein CASSPPRTGITGELFF.